This paragraph covers one T cell receptor (beta chain) sequence. The data were taken from a study of blood T cell repertoires in COVID-19. Study as a whole: Sites across the United States, Italy and Spain contributed samples from acute and convalescent COVID-19. PBMCs, B-cell-depleted T cells, or T cells were the source of the cDNA or gDNA that made up the material.

V was cut by 0 bases and J by 9 bases, with 8 bases left in between. This CDR3 comprises 13 residues. Looked up from germline, CDR1 is LGHDT and CDR2 is YNNKEL (reference sequence). Clones were sequenced by immunoSEQ multiplex PCR, and TCRdb holds only the in-frame ones, with some missing. Of under 45,000 clones in the sample, around 83% are singletons; the top ten hold about 43%. The receptor was derived from a woman of 80 years or more with active or convalescent COVID-19. The chain carries TRBV3-1 (or the pseudogene TRBV3-2) and TRBJ2-2; D is undetermined. The sequenced sample consisted of peripheral blood. CDR3 sequence (DNA): TGTGCCAGCAGCCAAGAGCCTTCTAGGGAGCTGTTTTTT. Encoded protein: CASSQEPSRELFF.